These 8 T cell receptor beta chains originate from one sample sequenced in a study of CD8 T cells in ankylosing spondylitis. TCRdb re-called the 5' RACE reads with MiXCR, one entry per CDR3 protein. Here the sample spans about 140,000 distinct CDR3 sequences, roughly a third being singletons. The sequenced material came from synovial fluid, either unsorted or a sorted T cell fraction (not recorded which). These receptors were obtained from a male donor with ankylosing spondylitis.

This clonotype was observed many times. The chain uses TRBV19 and TRBJ2-1; D might be TRBD2 (6 bases). The CDR3 totals 16 residues. Deletions cut 6 bases from V and 5 bases from J, with 20 bases between. Germline CDR1 reads LNHDA; CDR2 reads SQIVND (reference sequence). DNA for the CDR3: TGTGCCAGTAGCATTACCGGAGGGCCCCCCCACAATGAGCAGTTCTTC. The encoded protein is CASSITGGPPHNEQFF.

The chain couples TRBV6-2 or TRBV6-3 to TRBJ2-7; D is perhaps TRBD1 (5 bases). Trimming took off 0 bases at V and 2 bases at J, with 14 bases between the two ends. The CDR3 spans 16 residues. The V gene's germline CDR1 is MNHEY and CDR2 SVGEGT. The CDR3: CASSYSTASPTYEQYF. The DNA for the CDR3 is TGTGCCAGCAGTTACTCGACAGCCAGTCCGACCTACGAGCAGTACTTC.

The chain couples TRBV29-1 to TRBJ2-5; D is unresolved. Germline V CDR1 and CDR2: SQVTM, ANQGSEA. Trimming took off 3 bases at V and 2 bases at J, with 10 bases between the two ends. The CDR3 has 13 amino acids. The CDR3 reads CSVDPDGQETQYF. For the CDR3, the DNA is TGCAGCGTTGATCCGGACGGGCAAGAGACCCAGTACTTC.

V gene TRBV18 combines with J gene TRBJ1-3; 10 bases agree with TRBD1. CDR3 size: 16 residues. V lost 4 bases to trimming and J lost 2 bases; unmatched junction nucleotides: 5. The germline V gene has CDR1 KGHSH and CDR2 LQKENI. The CDR3 DNA follows: TGTGCCAGCTCACAGGGACAGGGGTCGGCTGGAAACACCATATATTTT. Protein product: CASSQGQGSAGNTIYF.

This chain connects TRBV5-5 to TRBJ2-3; 7 nucleotides align to TRBD2. Germline values: CDR1 SGHKS, CDR2 YYEKEE (reference sequence). The junction had 11 bases not matched to a gene; V was cut back by 4 bases and J by 0 bases. This CDR3 comprises 17 residues. The CDR3 DNA follows: TGTGCCAGCAGCGGGAGGGAGAAGGCCACTAGCACAGATACGCAGTATTTT. It codes for CASSGREKATSTDTQYF. Full variable domain (outside the CDR3, taken from reference TRBV5-5 and TRBJ2-3): DAGVTQSPTHLIKTRGQQVTLRCSPISGHKSVSWYQQVLGQGPQFIFQYYEKEERGRGNFPDRFSARQFPNYSSELNVNALLLGDSALYLCASSGREKATSTDTQYFGPGTRLTVL.

This clonotype has more than one count but fewer than ten. This sequence joins TRBV6-5 and TRBJ1-3; D gene uncertain. Trimming cost V 0 bases and J 2 bases, with 8 bases left between them. The CDR3 length is 15 residues. Germline V gene data show CDR1 as MNHEY and CDR2 as SVGAGI. The CDR3 region has the DNA TGTGCCAGCAGTTACTCGACGCAGACTGGAAACACCATATATTTT. Amino acid sequence: CASSYSTQTGNTIYF.

This chain links TRBV2 with TRBJ1-1; TRBD1 might be the D (5 bases). The CDR3 has 15 amino acids. Germline V gene data show CDR1 as SNHLY and CDR2 as FYNNEI. V was shortened by 6 bases and J by 10 bases, with 24 bases between the two germline ends. The CDR3 bases are TGTGCCAGCAGCGGGGTCGGGGGTCCCTACATCACAGCTTTCTTT. Residues: CASSGVGGPYITAFF.

The table lists this clonotype with many counts. This chain joins TRBV20-1 and TRBJ2-1, with unresolved D. CDR1 is DFQATT and CDR2 is SNEGSKA in the germline V gene (reference sequence). Trimming removed 3 bases at V and 2 bases at J, with 14 bases between. This CDR3 has 15 amino acids. This CDR3 is CSASRRWVAYNEQFF. The DNA of the CDR3 is TGCAGTGCTAGTCGTCGATGGGTTGCCTACAATGAGCAGTTCTTC.